The rows below give T cell receptor beta chains drawn from one sample of a study of CD8 T cells in Susac syndrome. A single record per CDR3 protein comes from TCRdb applying MiXCR to the immunoSEQ multiplex PCR reads. The data hold about 250,000 distinct CDR3 sequences, with over 85% observed a single time. The sequencing sample was made of CD4+ T cells from PBMCs. Receptors were obtained from a human donor with multiple sclerosis. CDR3s include the opening cysteine and the closing phenylalanine or tryptophan. The D gene is left open where the match is weak. Size is omitted from some rows. Given values are once, few, many or a class for expanded clones.

TRBV20-1	11	-	TRBJ2-4	-	CSVTWGGQRYF	TGCAGTGTAACTTGGGGAGGACAACGGTACTTC
TRBV7-9	15	-	TRBJ2-4	-	CASSLELGVKNIQYF	TGTGCCAGCAGCTTAGAGTTGGGGGTAAAAAACATTCAGTACTTC
TRBV5-1	14	-	TRBJ1-3	-	CASSPTDSGNTIYF	TGCGCCAGCAGCCCGACAGACTCTGGAAACACCATATATTTT
TRBV20-1	16	-	TRBJ2-1	-	CSARTSGLSSYNEQFF	TGCAGTGCTCGGACCAGCGGGTTAAGCTCCTACAATGAGCAGTTCTTC
TRBV15	14	-	TRBJ2-5	-	CATSRAGSDETQYF	TGTGCCACCAGCAGAGCAGGGTCCGACGAGACCCAGTACTTC
TRBV20-1	15	-	TRBJ1-2	-	CSARADTGAGRGYTF	TGCAGTGCTAGAGCGGACACGGGAGCCGGGAGAGGCTACACCTTC
TRBV27	14	-	TRBJ2-3	-	CASSLQGRGDTQYF	TGTGCCAGCAGTTTACAGGGGAGGGGAGATACGCAGTATTTT
TRBV20-1	14	-	TRBJ2-3	-	CSGSLIFSGDTQYF	TGCAGCGGGAGTCTTATCTTTTCGGGAGATACGCAGTATTTT
TRBV20-1	15	-	TRBJ2-1	TRBD2	CSANELAGGYNEQFF	TGCAGTGCTAACGAACTAGCGGGAGGCTACAATGAGCAGTTCTTC
TRBV7-2	16	-	TRBJ1-3	-	CASSSQGWGPGNTIYF	TGTGCCAGCAGCTCCCAAGGGTGGGGTCCAGGAAACACCATATATTTT
TRBV5-8	13	-	TRBJ2-1	-	CASSLAFENEQFF	TGTGCCAGCAGCTTGGCCTTCGAGAATGAGCAGTTCTTC
TRBV29-1	13	-	TRBJ2-1	-	CSVAEGAYNEQFF	TGCAGCGTCGCCGAGGGGGCCTACAATGAGCAGTTCTTC
TRBV28	14	-	TRBJ2-6	-	CASSLAPGAGVLTF	TGTGCCAGCAGTTTGGCCCCTGGCGCCGGGGTCCTGACTTTC
TRBV20-1	15	-	TRBJ2-2	TRBD2	CSARVPSGGDRELFF	TGCAGTGCTAGAGTCCCGAGCGGGGGAGATCGGGAGCTGTTTTTT
TRBV14	14	once	TRBJ2-7	-	CASSQNFASYEQYF	TGTGCCAGCAGCCAGAACTTCGCTTCCTACGAGCAGTACTTC
TRBV2	16	-	TRBJ2-3	TRBD2	CASSDPASGYTDTQYF	TGTGCCAGCAGTGACCCCGCTAGCGGTTACACAGATACGCAGTATTTT
TRBV5-6	12	-	TRBJ2-5	-	CASSVDLETQYF	TGTGCCAGCAGCGTGGACCTGGAGACCCAGTACTTC
TRBV19	14	once	TRBJ2-3	-	CASSLRVLTDTQYF	TGTGCCAGTAGTCTCCGGGTACTCACAGATACGCAGTATTTT
TRBV6-5	15	-	TRBJ2-6	-	CASSKDSSGANVLTF	TGTGCCAGCAGTAAGGACAGCTCTGGGGCCAACGTCCTGACTTTC
TRBV12-3/TRBV12-4	14	-	TRBJ1-1	-	CASTEQLMNTEAFF	TGTGCCAGCACCGAACAGCTCATGAACACTGAAGCTTTCTTT
TRBV24-1	14	-	TRBJ2-3	-	CATSDPGDTDTQYF	TGTGCCACCAGTGATCCCGGGGACACAGATACGCAGTATTTT
TRBV24-1	13	-	TRBJ2-3	TRBD1	CATSGGTGGMQYF	TGTGCCACCAGTGGAGGGACAGGGGGCATGCAGTATTTT
TRBV5-1	16	-	TRBJ1-4	-	CASSASGRATNEKLFF	TGCGCCAGCAGCGCGTCAGGGAGGGCAACTAATGAAAAACTGTTTTTT
TRBV25-1	13	-	TRBJ2-7	TRBD1	CASTAGGRHEQYF	TGTGCCAGCACTGCAGGGGGCAGACACGAGCAGTACTTC
TRBV2	13	-	TRBJ1-2	-	CASEEGLSYGYTF	TGTGCCAGCGAGGAGGGGCTCAGCTATGGCTACACCTTC
TRBV6-1	13	-	TRBJ2-5	-	CASSDPPQGTQYF	TGCGCCAGCAGCGACCCCCCCCAGGGGACCCAGTACTTC
TRBV19	15	-	TRBJ1-5	-	CASRAYLGENQPQHF	TGTGCCAGCCGGGCCTACCTGGGGGAAAATCAGCCCCAGCATTTT
TRBV7-9	12	-	TRBJ2-1	TRBD2	CASSHAGGEQFF	TGTGCCAGCAGCCACGCGGGGGGGGAGCAGTTCTTC
TRBV11-2	16	-	TRBJ2-4	-	CASSLVGRGTKNIQYF	TGTGCCAGCAGCTTAGTAGGCAGGGGTACCAAAAACATTCAGTACTTC